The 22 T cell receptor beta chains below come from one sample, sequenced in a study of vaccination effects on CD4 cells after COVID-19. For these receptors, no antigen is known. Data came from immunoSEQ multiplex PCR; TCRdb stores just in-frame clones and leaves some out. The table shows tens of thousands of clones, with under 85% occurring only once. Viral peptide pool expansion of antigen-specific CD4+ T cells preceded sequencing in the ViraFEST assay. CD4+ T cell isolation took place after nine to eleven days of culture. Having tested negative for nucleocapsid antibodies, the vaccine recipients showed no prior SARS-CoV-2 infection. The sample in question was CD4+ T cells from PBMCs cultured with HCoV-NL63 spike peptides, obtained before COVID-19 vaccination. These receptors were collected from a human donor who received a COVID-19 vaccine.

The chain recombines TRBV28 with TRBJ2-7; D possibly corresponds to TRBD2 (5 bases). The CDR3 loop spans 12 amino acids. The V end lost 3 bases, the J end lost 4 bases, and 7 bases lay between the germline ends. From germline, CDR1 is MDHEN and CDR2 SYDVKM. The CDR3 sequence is CASSLGGYEQYV. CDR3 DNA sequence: TGTGCCAGCAGTTTGGGCGGGTACGAGCAGTACGTC.

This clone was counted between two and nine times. CDR3 loop: CASSPDGIRGYTF. The CDR3 DNA sequence: TGTGCCAGCAGCCCGGACGGCATAAGGGGCTACACCTTC. The chain carries TRBV7-2 and TRBJ1-2; no clear D gene. The CDR3 has 13 residues. The V gene lost 5 bases and the J gene lost 8 bases, with 15 bases spanning the gap. CDR1 is SGHTA, CDR2 FQGNSA, per germline.

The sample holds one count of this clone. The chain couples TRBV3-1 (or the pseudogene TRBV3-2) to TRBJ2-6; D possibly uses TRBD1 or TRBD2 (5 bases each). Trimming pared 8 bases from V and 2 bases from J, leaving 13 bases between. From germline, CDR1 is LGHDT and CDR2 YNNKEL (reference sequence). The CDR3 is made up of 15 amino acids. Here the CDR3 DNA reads TGTGCCAGCTCTGAGGGGAACCCTGGGGCCAACGTCCTGACTTTC. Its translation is CASSEGNPGANVLTF.

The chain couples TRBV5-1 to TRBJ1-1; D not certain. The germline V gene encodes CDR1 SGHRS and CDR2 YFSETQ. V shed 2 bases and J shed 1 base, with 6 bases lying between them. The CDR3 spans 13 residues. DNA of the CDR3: TGCGCCAGCAGCTTCTCCAGGAACACTGAAGCTTTCTTT. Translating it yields CASSFSRNTEAFF. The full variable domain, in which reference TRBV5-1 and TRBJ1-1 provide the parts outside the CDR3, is KAGVTQTPRYLIKTRGQQVTLSCSPISGHRSVSWYQQTPGQGLQFLFEYFSETQRNKGNFPGRFSGRQFSNSRSEMNVSTLELGDSALYLCASSFSRNTEAFFGQGTRLTVV.

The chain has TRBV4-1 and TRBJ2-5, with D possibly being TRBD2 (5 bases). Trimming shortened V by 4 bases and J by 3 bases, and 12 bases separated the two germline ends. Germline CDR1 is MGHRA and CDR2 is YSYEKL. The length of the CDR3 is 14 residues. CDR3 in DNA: TGCGCCAGCAGCCTCGGGATGGCTGAAGAGACCCAGTACTTC. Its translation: CASSLGMAEETQYF.

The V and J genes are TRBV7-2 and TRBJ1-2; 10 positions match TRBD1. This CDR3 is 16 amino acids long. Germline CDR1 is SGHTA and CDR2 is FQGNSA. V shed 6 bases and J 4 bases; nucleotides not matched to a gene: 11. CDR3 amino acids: CASSYKTGGAGYGYTF. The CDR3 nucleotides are TGTGCCAGCAGTTATAAGACAGGGGGCGCAGGCTATGGCTACACCTTC. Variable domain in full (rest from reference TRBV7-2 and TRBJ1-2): GAGVSQSPSNKVTEKGKDVELRCDPISGHTALYWYRQSLGQGLEFLIYFQGNSAPDKSGLPSDRFSAERTGGSVSTLTIQRTQQEDSAVYLCASSYKTGGAGYGYTFGSGTRLTVV.

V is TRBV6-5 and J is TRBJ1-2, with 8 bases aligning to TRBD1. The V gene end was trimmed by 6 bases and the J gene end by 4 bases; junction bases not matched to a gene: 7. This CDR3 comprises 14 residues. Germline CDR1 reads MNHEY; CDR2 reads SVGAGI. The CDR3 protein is CASRRTGLGYGYTF. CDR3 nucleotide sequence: TGTGCCAGCAGAAGGACAGGGTTGGGCTATGGCTACACCTTC.

The CDR3 region is CASSPGQGKGYEQYV. CDR3 in DNA: TGTGCCAGCAGTCCGGGACAGGGAAAGGGATACGAGCAGTACGTC. The V and J genes are TRBV27 and TRBJ2-7; TRBD1 matches 9 bases. Trimming at V came to 5 bases and at J to 4 bases, leaving 9 bases not matched to a gene. CDR1 and CDR2 from the germline V gene are MNHEY and SMNVEV (reference sequence). CDR3 size: 15 residues.

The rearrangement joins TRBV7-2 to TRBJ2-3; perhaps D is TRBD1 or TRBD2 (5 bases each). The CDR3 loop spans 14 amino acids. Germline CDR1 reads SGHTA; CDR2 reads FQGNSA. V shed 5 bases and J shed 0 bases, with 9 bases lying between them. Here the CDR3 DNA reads TGTGCCAGCAGCACGGGACCAAGCACAGATACGCAGTATTTT. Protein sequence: CASSTGPSTDTQYF.

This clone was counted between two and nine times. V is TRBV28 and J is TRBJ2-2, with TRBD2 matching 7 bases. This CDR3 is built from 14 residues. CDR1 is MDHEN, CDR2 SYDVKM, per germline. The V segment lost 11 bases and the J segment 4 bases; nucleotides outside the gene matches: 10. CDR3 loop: CAAKGGAATGELFF. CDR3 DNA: TGTGCCGCAAAGGGAGGGGCCGCCACCGGGGAGCTGTTTTTT.

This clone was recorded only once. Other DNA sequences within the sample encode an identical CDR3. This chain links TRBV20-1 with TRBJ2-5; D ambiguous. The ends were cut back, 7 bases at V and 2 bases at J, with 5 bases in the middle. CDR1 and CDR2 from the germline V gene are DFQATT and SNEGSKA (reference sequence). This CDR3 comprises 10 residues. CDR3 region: CSVGQETQYF. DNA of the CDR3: TGCAGTGTTGGGCAAGAGACCCAGTACTTC.

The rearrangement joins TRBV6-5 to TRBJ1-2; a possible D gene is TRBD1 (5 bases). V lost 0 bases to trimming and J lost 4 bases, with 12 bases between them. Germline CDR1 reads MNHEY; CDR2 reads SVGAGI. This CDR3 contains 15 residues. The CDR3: CASSYSGQGIYGYTF. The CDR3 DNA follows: TGTGCCAGCAGTTACTCGGGCCAGGGAATCTATGGCTACACCTTC.

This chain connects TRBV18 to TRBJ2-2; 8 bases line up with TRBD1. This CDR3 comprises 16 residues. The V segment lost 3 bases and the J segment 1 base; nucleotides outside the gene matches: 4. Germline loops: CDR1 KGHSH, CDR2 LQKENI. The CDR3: CASSPTGARNTGELFF. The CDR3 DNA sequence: TGTGCCAGCTCACCGACAGGGGCCCGGAACACCGGGGAGCTGTTTTTT.

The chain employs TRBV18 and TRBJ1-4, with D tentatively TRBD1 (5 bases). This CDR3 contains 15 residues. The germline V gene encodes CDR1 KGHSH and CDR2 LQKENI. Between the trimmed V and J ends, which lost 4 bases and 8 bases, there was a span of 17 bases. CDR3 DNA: TGTGCCAGCTCACGGACCGGAAGGGGACGGGAAAAACTGTTTTTT. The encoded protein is CASSRTGRGREKLFF. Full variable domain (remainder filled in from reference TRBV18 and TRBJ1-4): NAGVMQNPRHLVRRRGQEARLRCSPMKGHSHVYWYRQLPEEGLKFMVYLQKENIIDESGMPKERFSAEFPKEGPSILRIQQVVRGDSAAYFCASSRTGRGREKLFFGSGTQLSVL.

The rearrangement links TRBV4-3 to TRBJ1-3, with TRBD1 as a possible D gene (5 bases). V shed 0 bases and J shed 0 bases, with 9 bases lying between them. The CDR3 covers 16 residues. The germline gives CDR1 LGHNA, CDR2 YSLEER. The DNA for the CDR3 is TGCGCCAGCAGCCAAGATTGGGGCGGCTCTGGAAACACCATATATTTT. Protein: CASSQDWGGSGNTIYF.

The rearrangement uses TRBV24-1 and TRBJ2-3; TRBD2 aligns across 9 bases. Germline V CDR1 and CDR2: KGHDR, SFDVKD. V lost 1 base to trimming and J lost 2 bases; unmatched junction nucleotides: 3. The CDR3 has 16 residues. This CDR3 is CATSDFSSGDTDTQYF. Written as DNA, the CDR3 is TGTGCCACCAGTGATTTCTCTAGCGGGGACACAGATACGCAGTATTTT.

This CDR3 reads CASIADRAYGYTF. The CDR3 bases are TGTGCCAGTATCGCTGACAGGGCCTATGGCTACACCTTC. The gene calls are TRBV19 and TRBJ1-2; 7 nucleotides agree with TRBD1. This CDR3 has 13 amino acids. Losses at the gene ends were 7 bases for V and 4 bases for J; bases not matched to a gene: 6. CDR1 and CDR2 (germline): LNHDA, SQIVND (reference sequence).

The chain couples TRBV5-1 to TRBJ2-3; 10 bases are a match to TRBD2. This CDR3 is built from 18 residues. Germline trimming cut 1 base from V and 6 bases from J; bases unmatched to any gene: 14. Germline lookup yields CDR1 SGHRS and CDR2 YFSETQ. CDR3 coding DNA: TGCGCCAGCAGCTTGCCGAGCGGGAAACTAGCGGGAATCGATACGCAGTATTTT. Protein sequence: CASSLPSGKLAGIDTQYF.

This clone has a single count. The DNA of the CDR3 is TGTGCCATCAGGAGGGGGCGCGAGAGTGGCTACACCTTC. This gives the protein CAIRRGRESGYTF. The chain joins TRBV10-3 to TRBJ1-2, with 7 bases that match TRBD1. CDR3 length: 13 amino acids. Germline CDR1 reads ENHRY; CDR2 reads SYGVKD. V lost 6 bases to trimming and J lost 7 bases; unmatched junction nucleotides: 8.

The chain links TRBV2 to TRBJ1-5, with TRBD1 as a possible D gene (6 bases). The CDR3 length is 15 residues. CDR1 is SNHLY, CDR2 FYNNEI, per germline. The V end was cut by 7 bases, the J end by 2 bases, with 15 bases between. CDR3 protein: CASTTGTSGNQPQHF. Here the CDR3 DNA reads TGTGCCAGCACCACCGGGACATCGGGCAATCAGCCCCAGCATTTT. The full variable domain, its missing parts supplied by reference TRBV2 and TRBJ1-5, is EPEVTQTPSHQVTQMGQEVILRCVPISNHLYFYWYRQILGQKVEFLVSFYNNEISEKSEIFDDQFSVERPDGSNFTLKIRSTKLEDSAMYFCASTTGTSGNQPQHFGDGTRLSIL.

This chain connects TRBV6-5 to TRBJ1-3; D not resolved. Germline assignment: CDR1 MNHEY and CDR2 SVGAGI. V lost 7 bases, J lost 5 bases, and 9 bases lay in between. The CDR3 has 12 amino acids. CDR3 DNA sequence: TGTGCCAGCACCGACCGTAGAAACACCATATATTTT. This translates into CASTDRRNTIYF.

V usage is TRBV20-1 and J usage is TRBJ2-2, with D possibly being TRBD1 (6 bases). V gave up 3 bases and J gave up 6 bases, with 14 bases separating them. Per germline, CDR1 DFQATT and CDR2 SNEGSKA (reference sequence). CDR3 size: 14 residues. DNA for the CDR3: TGCAGTGCTAGTCTTCCAGGGGTGTCCGGGGAGCTGTTTTTT. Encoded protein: CSASLPGVSGELFF.